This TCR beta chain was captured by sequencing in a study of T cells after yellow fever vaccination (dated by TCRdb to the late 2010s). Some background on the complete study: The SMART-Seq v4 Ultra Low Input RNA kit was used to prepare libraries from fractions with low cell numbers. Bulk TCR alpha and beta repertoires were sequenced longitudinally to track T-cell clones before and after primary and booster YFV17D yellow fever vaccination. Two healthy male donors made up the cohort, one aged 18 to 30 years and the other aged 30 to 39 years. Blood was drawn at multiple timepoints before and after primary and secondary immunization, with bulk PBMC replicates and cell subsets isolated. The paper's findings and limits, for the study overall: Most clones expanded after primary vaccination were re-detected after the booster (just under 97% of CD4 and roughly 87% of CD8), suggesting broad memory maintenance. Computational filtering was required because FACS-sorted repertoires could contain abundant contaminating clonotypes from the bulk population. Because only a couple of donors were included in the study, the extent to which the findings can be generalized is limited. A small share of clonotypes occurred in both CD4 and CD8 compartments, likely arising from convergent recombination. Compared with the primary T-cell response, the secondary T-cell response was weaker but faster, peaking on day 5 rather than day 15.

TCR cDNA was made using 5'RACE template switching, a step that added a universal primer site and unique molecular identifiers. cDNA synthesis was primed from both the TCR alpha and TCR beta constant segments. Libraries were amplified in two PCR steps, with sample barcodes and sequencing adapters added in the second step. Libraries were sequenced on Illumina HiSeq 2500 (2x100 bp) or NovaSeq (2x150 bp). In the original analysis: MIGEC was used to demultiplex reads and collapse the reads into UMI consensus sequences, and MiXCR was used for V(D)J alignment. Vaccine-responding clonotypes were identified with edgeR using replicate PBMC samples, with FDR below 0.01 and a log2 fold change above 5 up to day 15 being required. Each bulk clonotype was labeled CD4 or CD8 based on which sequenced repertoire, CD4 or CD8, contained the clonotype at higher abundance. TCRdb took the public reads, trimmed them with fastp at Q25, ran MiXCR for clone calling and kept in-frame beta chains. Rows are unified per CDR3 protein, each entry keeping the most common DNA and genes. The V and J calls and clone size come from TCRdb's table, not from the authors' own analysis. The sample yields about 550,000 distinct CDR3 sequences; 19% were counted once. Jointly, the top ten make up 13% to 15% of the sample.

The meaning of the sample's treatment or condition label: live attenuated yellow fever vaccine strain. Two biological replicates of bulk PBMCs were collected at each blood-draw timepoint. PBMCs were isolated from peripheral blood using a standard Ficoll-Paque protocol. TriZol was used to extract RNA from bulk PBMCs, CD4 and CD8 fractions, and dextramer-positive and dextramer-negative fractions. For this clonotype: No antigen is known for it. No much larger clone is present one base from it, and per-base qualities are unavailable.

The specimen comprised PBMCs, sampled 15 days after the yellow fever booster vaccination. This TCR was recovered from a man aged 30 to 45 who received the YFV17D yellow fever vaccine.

The CDR3 is CASSQRRGYPYEQYF. Read as DNA, the sequence is TGTGCCAGCAGCCAGAGAAGGGGGTATCCCTACGAGCAGTACTTC. Recombination joined TRBV14 with TRBJ2-7, with TRBD1 as a weak D call on 6 bases. From its cysteine to its phenylalanine, the CDR3 spans 15 amino acids. The CDR3 DNA has 45 bases and is translated from base 1. V and J lose 3 bases and 2 bases, and a span of 14 bases separates them. From a lookup of the germline V gene, CDR1 and CDR2 are SGHDN and FVKESK. The CDR3, completed at both ends by the reference TRBV14 and TRBJ2-7 genes, gives the full variable domain EAGVTQFPSHSVIEKGQTVTLRCDPISGHDNLYWYRRVMGKEIKFLLHFVKESKQDESGMPNNRFLAERTGGTYSTLKVQPAELEDSGVYFCASSQRRGYPYEQYFGPGTRLTVT.